This TCR beta chain is drawn from a study of shared clonotypes between healthy human individuals. Positively selected for CCR7, the CD45RO-negative cells used as naive CD8 cells excluded terminally differentiated effector memory CD45RA+ cells. Germline values: CDR1 SGHDT, CDR2 YYEEEE. V shed 4 bases and J shed 0 bases, with 10 bases lying between them. The CDR3 runs 14 residues. Only in-frame clones appear in the TCRdb table, and some are missing; sequencing was by immunoSEQ multiplex PCR. This table has about 2.1 million clones, 93% appearing once. Sequencing was done on a sample of naive CD8+ T cells from PBMCs. The rearrangement links TRBV5-6 to TRBJ2-5; D might be TRBD2 (6 bases). The clonotype originates from a man between 18 and 29 years old in good health. Some clones in this sample may be carry-over from other donors' samples. CDR3 region: CASSPKRDQETQYF. The DNA of the CDR3 is TGTGCCAGCAGCCCCAAGCGGGACCAAGAGACCCAGTACTTC.